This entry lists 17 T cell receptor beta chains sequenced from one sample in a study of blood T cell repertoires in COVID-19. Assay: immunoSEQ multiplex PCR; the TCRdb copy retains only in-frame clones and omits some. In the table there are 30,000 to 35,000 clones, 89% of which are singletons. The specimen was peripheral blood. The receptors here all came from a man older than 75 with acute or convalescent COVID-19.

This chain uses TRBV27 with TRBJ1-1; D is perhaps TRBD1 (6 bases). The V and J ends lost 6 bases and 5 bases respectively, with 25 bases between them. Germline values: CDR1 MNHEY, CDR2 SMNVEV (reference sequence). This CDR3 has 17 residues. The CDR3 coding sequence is TGTGCCAGCAGCCCTCACCCCGCCAGGGGCCGACGGACTGAAGCTTTCTTT. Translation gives CASSPHPARGRRTEAFF.

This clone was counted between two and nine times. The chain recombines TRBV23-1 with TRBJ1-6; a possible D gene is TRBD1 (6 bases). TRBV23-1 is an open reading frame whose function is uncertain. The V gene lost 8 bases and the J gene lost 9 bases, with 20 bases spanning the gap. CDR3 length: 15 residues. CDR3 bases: TGCGCCAGCGTCCACAACAGGGCAGACGGTTCACCCCTCCACTTT. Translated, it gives CASVHNRADGSPLHF.

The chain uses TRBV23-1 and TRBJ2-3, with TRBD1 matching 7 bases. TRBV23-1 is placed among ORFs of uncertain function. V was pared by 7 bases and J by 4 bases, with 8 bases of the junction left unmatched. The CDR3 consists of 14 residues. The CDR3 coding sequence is TGCGCCAGCACCAAGGGCCAGGGGGCAGATACGCAGTATTTT. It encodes CASTKGQGADTQYF.

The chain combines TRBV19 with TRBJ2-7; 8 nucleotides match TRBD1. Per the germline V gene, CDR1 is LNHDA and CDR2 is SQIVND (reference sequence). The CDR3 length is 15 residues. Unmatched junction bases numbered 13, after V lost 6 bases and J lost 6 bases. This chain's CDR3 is CASRPPGTGEREQYF. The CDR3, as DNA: TGTGCCAGTAGACCTCCCGGGACAGGAGAGCGCGAGCAGTACTTC.

The CDR3 is CASIGTGALRYGYTF. The CDR3 DNA follows: TGTGCCAGTATCGGGACAGGGGCCTTACGCTATGGCTACACCTTC. V is TRBV19 and J is TRBJ1-2, with TRBD1 matching 10 bases. This CDR3 comprises 15 residues. V gave up 7 bases and J gave up 4 bases; unmatched junction bases: 9. Germline lookup yields CDR1 LNHDA and CDR2 SQIVND (reference sequence).

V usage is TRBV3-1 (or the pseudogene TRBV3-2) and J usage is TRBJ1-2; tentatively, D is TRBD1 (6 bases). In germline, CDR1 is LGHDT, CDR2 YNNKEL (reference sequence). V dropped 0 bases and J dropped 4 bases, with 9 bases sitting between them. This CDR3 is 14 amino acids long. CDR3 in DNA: TGTGCCAGCAGCCAAGAGGGCAGGGGCTATGGCTACACCTTC. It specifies CASSQEGRGYGYTF.

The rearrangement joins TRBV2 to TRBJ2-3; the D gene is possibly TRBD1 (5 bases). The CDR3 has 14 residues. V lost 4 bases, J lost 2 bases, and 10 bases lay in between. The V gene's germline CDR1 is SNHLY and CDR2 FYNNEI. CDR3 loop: CASSGWGPTDTQYF. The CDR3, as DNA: TGTGCCAGCAGTGGGTGGGGCCCCACAGATACGCAGTATTTT.

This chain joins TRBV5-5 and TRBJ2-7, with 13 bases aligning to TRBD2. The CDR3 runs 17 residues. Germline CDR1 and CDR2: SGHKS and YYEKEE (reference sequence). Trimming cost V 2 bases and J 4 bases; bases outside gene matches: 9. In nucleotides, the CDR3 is TGTGCCAGCAGCTTAGGGACTAGCGGGGCGAATGGGTACGAGCAGTACTTC. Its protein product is CASSLGTSGANGYEQYF.

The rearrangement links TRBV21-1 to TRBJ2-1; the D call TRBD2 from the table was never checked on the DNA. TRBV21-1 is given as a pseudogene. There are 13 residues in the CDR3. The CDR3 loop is CASSGGGIDEQFF. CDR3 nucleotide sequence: TGTGCCAGCAGCGGGGGAGGGATCGATGAGCAGTTCTTC.

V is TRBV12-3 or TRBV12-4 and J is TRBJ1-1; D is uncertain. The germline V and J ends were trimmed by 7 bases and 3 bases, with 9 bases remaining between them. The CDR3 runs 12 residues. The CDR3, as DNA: TGTGCCAGCAAAGGGAGGCACACTGAAGCTTTCTTT. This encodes CASKGRHTEAFF.

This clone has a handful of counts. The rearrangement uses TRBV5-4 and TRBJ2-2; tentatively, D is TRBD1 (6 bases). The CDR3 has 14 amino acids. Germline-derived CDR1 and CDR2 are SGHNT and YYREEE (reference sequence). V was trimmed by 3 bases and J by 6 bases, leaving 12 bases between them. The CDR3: CASSSGQYPGELFF. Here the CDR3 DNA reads TGTGCCAGCAGCTCCGGACAGTATCCCGGGGAGCTGTTTTTT.

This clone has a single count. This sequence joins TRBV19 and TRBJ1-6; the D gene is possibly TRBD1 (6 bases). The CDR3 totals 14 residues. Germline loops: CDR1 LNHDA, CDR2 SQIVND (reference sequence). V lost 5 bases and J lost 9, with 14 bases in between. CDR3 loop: CASSQTGLASPLHF. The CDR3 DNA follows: TGTGCCAGTAGTCAAACAGGGCTGGCTTCACCCCTCCACTTT.

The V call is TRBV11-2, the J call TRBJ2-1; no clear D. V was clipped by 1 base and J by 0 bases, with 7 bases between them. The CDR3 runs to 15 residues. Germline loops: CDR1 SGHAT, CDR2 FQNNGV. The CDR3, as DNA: TGTGCCAGCAGCTTAGTCCCTAGCTCCTACAATGAGCAGTTCTTC. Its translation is CASSLVPSSYNEQFF.

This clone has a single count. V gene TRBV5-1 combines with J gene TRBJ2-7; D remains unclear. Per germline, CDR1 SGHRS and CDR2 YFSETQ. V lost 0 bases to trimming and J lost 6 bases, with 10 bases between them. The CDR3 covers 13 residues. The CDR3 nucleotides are TGCGCCAGCAGCTTGGGGCAGATCAGCGAGCAGTACTTC. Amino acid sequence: CASSLGQISEQYF.

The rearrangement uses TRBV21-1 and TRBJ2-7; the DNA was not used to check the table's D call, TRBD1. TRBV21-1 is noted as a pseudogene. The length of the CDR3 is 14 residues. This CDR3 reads CASSRETGFDEQYF. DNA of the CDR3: TGTGCCAGCAGCAGAGAAACAGGGTTCGACGAGCAGTACTTC.

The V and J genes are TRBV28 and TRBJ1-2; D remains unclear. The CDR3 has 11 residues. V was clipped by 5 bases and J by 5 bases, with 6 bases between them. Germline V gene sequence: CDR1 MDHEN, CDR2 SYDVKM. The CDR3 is CASSTPYGYTF. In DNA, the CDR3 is TGTGCCAGCAGTACACCATATGGCTACACCTTC.

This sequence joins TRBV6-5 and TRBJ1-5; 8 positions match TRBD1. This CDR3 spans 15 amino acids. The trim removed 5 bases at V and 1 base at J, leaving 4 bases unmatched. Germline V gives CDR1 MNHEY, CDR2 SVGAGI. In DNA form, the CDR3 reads TGTGCCAGCAGTCCCCGGGACAGGAGCAATCAGCCCCAGCATTTT. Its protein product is CASSPRDRSNQPQHF.